This TCR beta chain was obtained from a study of T cells in Graves' hyperthyroidism and ophthalmopathy. Regarding the study as a whole: The majority of expanded thyroid clonotypes above 0.001 also appeared in blood.

On this clonotype itself: Its antigen is not known. A much larger clone lies a single base off, so this may be a read error.

CDR1 is MNHNS and CDR2 is SASEGT in the germline V gene. J was trimmed by 3 bases and V by 5 bases; bases with no gene match: 5. The CDR3 sequence is 14 residues long. Together with thyroid ultrasound, orbital computed tomography, serum thyroxine and TRAb, clinical symptoms were used for diagnoses. RNA transcripts yielded amplified TCR beta CDR3 regions. The HTBI set primed first-round TCR CDR3 RT-PCR. TCRdb fed the multiplex PCR reads into MiXCR, producing one record per CDR3 protein. The table records around 560,000 distinct CDR3 sequences, over 15% of them present only once. V and J are TRBV6-1 and TRBJ2-7, with 9 nucleotides matching TRBD1. The receptor was isolated from a woman between 18 and 29 years old with Graves' hyperthyroidism. The sequenced material came from blood. The CDR3 protein is CASSITGGSYEQYF. In nucleotides, the CDR3 is TGTGCCAGCAGTATCACAGGGGGCAGCTACGAGCAGTACTTC.